One and the same sample provided the 24 T cell receptor beta chains below, sequenced in a study of blood T cell repertoires in COVID-19. The table came from immunoSEQ multiplex PCR; TCRdb's copy has only in-frame clones and leaves some out. Of about 310,000 clones in the sample, around 90% were seen once. Sequences were obtained from peripheral blood. The receptors come from a middle-aged woman with COVID-19, enrolled during active disease.

The chain has TRBV4-3 and TRBJ1-4; D unresolved. V was cut by 0 bases and J by 6 bases, with 11 bases left in between. In germline, CDR1 is LGHNA, CDR2 YSLEER. This CDR3 has 15 amino acids. The chain's CDR3 is CASSQDYAGYEKLFF. The CDR3 DNA sequence: TGCGCCAGCAGCCAAGATTATGCAGGATATGAAAAACTGTTTTTT.

The chain uses TRBV7-9 and TRBJ2-4; the D call may be TRBD1 or TRBD2 (6 bases each). Trimming stripped 8 bases from V and 6 bases from J, with 17 bases between. The germline CDR1 and CDR2 sequences are SEHNR and FQNEAQ (reference sequence). The CDR3 totals 14 residues. CDR3 bases: TGTGCCAGCTCCAAGGGGGGTGACCGAAACATTCAGTACTTC. Translated, it gives CASSKGGDRNIQYF. The whole variable domain, filled in from reference TRBV7-9 and TRBJ2-4, reads DTGVSQNPRHKITKRGQNVTFRCDPISEHNRLYWYRQTLGQGPEFLTYFQNEAQLEKSRLLSDRFSAERPKGSFSTLEIQRTEQGDSAMYLCASSKGGDRNIQYFGAGTRLSVL.

The V gene is TRBV27, the J gene TRBJ1-5; D remains unclear. This CDR3 spans 15 amino acids. CDR1 and CDR2 from the germline V gene are MNHEY and SMNVEV (reference sequence). With 2 bases removed from V and 0 bases from J, the gap between germline ends came to 8 bases. CDR3 amino acids: CASSLRADSNQPQHF. The CDR3 DNA reads TGTGCCAGCAGTTTAAGAGCCGATAGCAATCAGCCCCAGCATTTT.

The rearrangement links TRBV28 to TRBJ2-7, with D perhaps matching TRBD1 (5 bases). Germline CDR1 and CDR2: MDHEN and SYDVKM. V lost 2 bases to trimming and J lost 5 bases, with 13 bases between them. The CDR3 is 14 amino acids. The DNA of the CDR3 is TGTGCCAGCAGTTTACCCCGCAGGGCTCACGAGCAGTACTTC. It is translated as CASSLPRRAHEQYF.

The chain links TRBV6-4 to TRBJ1-1, with TRBD1 as a possible D gene (6 bases). The CDR3 has 13 residues. V lost 6 bases, J lost 1 base, and 9 bases lay in between. The germline V gene has CDR1 MRHNA and CDR2 SNTAGT. The CDR3 spells CASRAQGNTEAFF. CDR3 nucleotide sequence: TGTGCCAGCAGAGCACAGGGGAACACTGAAGCTTTCTTT.

The chain couples TRBV27 to TRBJ2-7; 8 positions agree with TRBD1. CDR1 and CDR2 (germline): MNHEY, SMNVEV (reference sequence). This CDR3 has 13 residues. The junction had 7 bases not matched to a gene; V was cut back by 10 bases and J by 2 bases. CDR3: CATRTGKAYEQYF. As DNA, the CDR3 is TGTGCCACCCGGACAGGGAAGGCCTACGAGCAGTACTTC.

The V call is TRBV28, the J call TRBJ2-3, with 10 bases aligning to TRBD2. The V segment lost 4 bases and the J segment 1 base; nucleotides outside the gene matches: 5. Germline V gives CDR1 MDHEN, CDR2 SYDVKM. The CDR3 spans 16 residues. CDR3 DNA: TGTGCCAGCAGTTCAGCGGGAGGGCCCGGCACAGATACGCAGTATTTT. As protein: CASSSAGGPGTDTQYF.

The chain recombines TRBV5-1 with TRBJ2-1; possibly TRBD2 for D (6 bases). The CDR3 runs 14 residues. V gave up 0 bases and J gave up 8 bases, with 12 bases separating them. Germline lookup yields CDR1 SGHRS and CDR2 YFSETQ. For the CDR3, the DNA is TGCGCCAGCAGCTTGGCCAATAGGAGGGATGAGCAGTTCTTC. Its translation is CASSLANRRDEQFF.

This chain connects TRBV9 to TRBJ1-3; tentative D call: TRBD1 (5 bases). From germline, CDR1 is SGDLS and CDR2 YYNGEE. The CDR3 is made up of 14 amino acids. Trimming cost V 3 bases and J 4 bases, with 11 bases left between them. The CDR3 protein is CASSGREGGNTIYF. CDR3 coding DNA: TGTGCCAGCAGCGGACGGGAGGGGGGAAACACCATATATTTT.

V is TRBV27 and J is TRBJ2-5; D is undetermined. Trimming removed 6 bases from V and 1 base from J, with 12 bases in between. This CDR3 spans 14 amino acids. Germline V CDR1 and CDR2: MNHEY, SMNVEV (reference sequence). CDR3 sequence (DNA): TGTGCCAGCAGCTTCGAAGGCGGCCAAGAGACCCAGTACTTC. Protein: CASSFEGGQETQYF.

This clone was seen a single time. The V gene is TRBV18, the J gene TRBJ1-6; 7 nucleotides agree with TRBD1. The germline V gene has CDR1 KGHSH and CDR2 LQKENI. The CDR3 has 15 residues. V shed 1 base, J shed 7 bases, and the junction held 4 bases outside the gene matches. CDR3 residues: CASSPLDRDNSPLHF. CDR3 coding DNA: TGTGCCAGCTCACCACTCGACAGGGACAATTCACCCCTCCACTTT. Full variable domain (remainder filled in from reference TRBV18 and TRBJ1-6): NAGVMQNPRHLVRRRGQEARLRCSPMKGHSHVYWYRQLPEEGLKFMVYLQKENIIDESGMPKERFSAEFPKEGPSILRIQQVVRGDSAAYFCASSPLDRDNSPLHFGNGTRLTVT.

The CDR3 is CASSFPGQPRGGFEQFF. The DNA for the CDR3 is TGTGCCAGCAGTTTTCCGGGACAGCCAAGAGGGGGATTTGAGCAGTTCTTC. The rearrangement joins TRBV2 to TRBJ2-1, with TRBD1 identical over 7 bases. CDR3 length: 17 amino acids. From germline, CDR1 is SNHLY and CDR2 FYNNEI. V trimming: 5 bases; J trimming: 9 bases; junction bases outside the gene matches: 19.

A single count supports this clone. The rearrangement links TRBV28 to TRBJ1-2; 7 bases agree with TRBD1. Germline CDR1 reads MDHEN; CDR2 reads SYDVKM. The trim removed 8 bases at V and 8 bases at J, leaving 8 bases unmatched. This CDR3 spans 12 amino acids. CDR3 sequence (DNA): TGTGCCAGCTATACAGGGGAAAAGGGCTACACCTTC. Translating it yields CASYTGEKGYTF.

The chain employs TRBV19 and TRBJ1-5; D gene uncertain. Germline V gene data show CDR1 as LNHDA and CDR2 as SQIVND (reference sequence). The CDR3 length is 14 residues. The germline V and J ends were trimmed by 5 bases and 2 bases, with 10 bases remaining between them. For the CDR3, the DNA is TGTGCCAGTAGTGTCGGGAGGGGCAATCAGCCCCAGCATTTT. Its translation is CASSVGRGNQPQHF.

This chain joins TRBV2 and TRBJ1-2; 8 positions agree with TRBD1. The germline CDR1 and CDR2 sequences are SNHLY and FYNNEI. The CDR3 contains 11 residues. V dropped 7 bases and J dropped 8; count of bases not matched to a gene: 3. In nucleotides, the CDR3 is TGTGCCAGCAAGGACAGGGACGGCTACACCTTC. Protein: CASKDRDGYTF.

The V call is TRBV28, the J call TRBJ1-4; 9 bases agree with TRBD1. V gave up 5 bases and J gave up 3 bases; unmatched junction bases: 10. The CDR3 runs 17 residues. CDR1 and CDR2 from the germline V gene are MDHEN and SYDVKM. DNA for the CDR3: TGTGCCAGCAGTCTTCCACAGGGGGCAAAAGCTAATGAAAAACTGTTTTTT. Amino acids: CASSLPQGAKANEKLFF.

Worth noting for this clone: The sample contains more than one DNA sequence encoding this CDR3. V gene TRBV7-2 combines with J gene TRBJ2-5; 8 nucleotides line up with TRBD2. This CDR3 spans 15 amino acids. The germline V gene encodes CDR1 SGHTA and CDR2 FQGNSA. The J segment lost 5 bases and the V segment lost 3 bases, leaving 8 bases of the junction unmatched. In DNA, the CDR3 is TGTGCCAGCAGCTTTCAGCGGGGGTTGGGTGAGACCCAGTACTTC. This codes for CASSFQRGLGETQYF.

As DNA, the CDR3 is TGTGCCAGCTCACCCCAGCGAGCGGACCTCACTAATGAAAAACTGTTTTTT. This translates into CASSPQRADLTNEKLFF. The chain couples TRBV18 to TRBJ1-4; D is ambiguous. Germline CDR1 KGHSH, CDR2 LQKENI. The CDR3 has 17 amino acids. The V end was cut by 3 bases, the J end by 2 bases, with 16 bases between.

On this clone itself: Its ends do not fully match the called genes, so a read error is possible. This sequence joins TRBV28 and TRBJ2-5, with 8 bases that match TRBD1. The CDR3 extends over 14 amino acids. The V gene's germline CDR1 is MDHEN and CDR2 SYDVKM. In nucleotides, the CDR3 is TGTGCCAGTAGTTTACAGGGGGTCAGGGAGACCCAGTACTTC. This translates into CASSLQGVRETQYF.

The chain employs TRBV3-1 (or the pseudogene TRBV3-2) and TRBJ1-4; weak D call: TRBD1 (6 bases). The CDR3 runs to 16 residues. V was cut by 2 bases and J by 10 bases, with 20 bases left in between. CDR1 LGHDT and CDR2 YNNKEL come from the germline V gene (reference sequence). The CDR3, as DNA: TGTGCCAGCAGCCAATTGAAGGTGACAGGTGGCTTAAAACTGTTTTTT. As protein: CASSQLKVTGGLKLFF.

The V call is TRBV28, the J call TRBJ1-2; no firm D call. The CDR3 has 15 amino acids. Deletions cut 6 bases from V and 2 bases from J, with 16 bases between. From germline, CDR1 is MDHEN and CDR2 SYDVKM. The CDR3 DNA reads TGTGCCAGCAGCCCCGGAGGGCTATTAAACTATGGCTACACCTTC. Amino acid sequence: CASSPGGLLNYGYTF.

V gene TRBV5-6 combines with J gene TRBJ2-7; D may be TRBD2 (5 bases). This CDR3 is 15 amino acids long. V lost 0 bases and J 6 bases, leaving 16 bases between the germline ends. Germline loops: CDR1 SGHDT, CDR2 YYEEEE. The CDR3 bases are TGTGCCAGCAGCTTGGTAGAGGGCCTGAGTGTCGAGCAGTACTTC. It yields the protein CASSLVEGLSVEQYF.

The chain carries TRBV19 and TRBJ1-1; D is ambiguous. The germline gives CDR1 LNHDA, CDR2 SQIVND (reference sequence). Trimming removed 3 bases at V and 3 bases at J, with 8 bases between. This CDR3 has 13 amino acids. Here the CDR3 DNA reads TGTGCCAGTAGTATTGAGGTCCACACTGAAGCTTTCTTT. It translates to CASSIEVHTEAFF.

Written as DNA, the CDR3 is TGCGGCGGAGGCTACGGCAATCAGCCCCAGCATTTT. Residues: CGGGYGNQPQHF. This chain connects TRBV29-1 to TRBJ1-5; no clear D. The CDR3 runs to 12 residues. Germline V gene lookup returns CDR1 SQVTM and CDR2 ANQGSEA.